This T cell receptor (beta chain) emerged from a study of CD8 T cells in ankylosing spondylitis (dated by TCRdb to the late 2010s). At the level of the whole study: The study profiled T cell receptor beta repertoires in healthy donors and ankylosing spondylitis patients to find disease-linked TCR variants. The full study cohort was made up of about two dozen ankylosing spondylitis patients and approximately 100 healthy donors. Peripheral blood was sampled, and synovial fluid was also collected from ankylosing spondylitis patients. Overall study results and their limits: A CD8+ phenotype was shown by the disease-linked clones, which were found at relatively low frequencies in peripheral blood. Some motif variants were previously reported in synovial fluid and blood of reactive arthritis patients, suggesting common disease-initiation mechanisms. According to the report, matched synovial fluid samples from ankylosing spondylitis patients were significantly enriched for the disease-linked clones. A TCR beta motif made up of several highly homologous amino acid variants appeared to be characteristic of blood from ankylosing spondylitis patients.

As to this clonotype: This clone's antigen is unknown. Qualities for individual bases were not recorded, and no much larger clone is one base off.

At the junction V is shortened by 4 bases and J by 2 bases; bases outside the gene matches: 9. The CDR3 covers 16 residues, taking in both the cysteine and the phenylalanine. The read is trimmed to its CDR3 DNA, 48 bases read in frame from base 1. The germline V gene specifies SGHRS as CDR1 and YFSETQ as CDR2. The sample was run on an Illumina HiSeq 2500. TCR beta libraries were prepared by quantitative 5'-RACE with molecular barcodes. Processing in the source paper ran as follows. Disease-linked TCR variants were identified with a new computational method built on a probabilistic model of VDJ rearrangement. TCRdb took the public reads, trimmed them with fastp at Q25, ran MiXCR for clone calling and kept in-frame beta chains. Duplicate CDR3 protein sequences are folded into a single record with the most common DNA and genes. The V and J calls and clone size are TCRdb's, not the authors'. For this sample there are 200,000 to 250,000 distinct CDR3 sequences; about 11% appear just once. The top ten clonotypes cover less than 3% of the sample.

The receptor's source is a male donor with ankylosing spondylitis or in good health (not recorded which). The sample taken for sequencing was blood, either unsorted or a sorted T cell fraction (not recorded which). In this chain, TRBV5-1 is recombined with TRBJ2-3; 8 of the junction bases match TRBD1. Read as DNA, the sequence is TGCGCCAGCAGCCCTGGAGCAGGGGGCGACACAGATACGCAGTATTTT. Its protein reads: CASSPGAGGDTDTQYF. The full variable domain, completed from the reference TRBV5-1 and TRBJ2-3 proteins outside the CDR3, reads KAGVTQTPRYLIKTRGQQVTLSCSPISGHRSVSWYQQTPGQGLQFLFEYFSETQRNKGNFPGRFSGRQFSNSRSEMNVSTLELGDSALYLCASSPGAGGDTDTQYFGPGTRLTVL.